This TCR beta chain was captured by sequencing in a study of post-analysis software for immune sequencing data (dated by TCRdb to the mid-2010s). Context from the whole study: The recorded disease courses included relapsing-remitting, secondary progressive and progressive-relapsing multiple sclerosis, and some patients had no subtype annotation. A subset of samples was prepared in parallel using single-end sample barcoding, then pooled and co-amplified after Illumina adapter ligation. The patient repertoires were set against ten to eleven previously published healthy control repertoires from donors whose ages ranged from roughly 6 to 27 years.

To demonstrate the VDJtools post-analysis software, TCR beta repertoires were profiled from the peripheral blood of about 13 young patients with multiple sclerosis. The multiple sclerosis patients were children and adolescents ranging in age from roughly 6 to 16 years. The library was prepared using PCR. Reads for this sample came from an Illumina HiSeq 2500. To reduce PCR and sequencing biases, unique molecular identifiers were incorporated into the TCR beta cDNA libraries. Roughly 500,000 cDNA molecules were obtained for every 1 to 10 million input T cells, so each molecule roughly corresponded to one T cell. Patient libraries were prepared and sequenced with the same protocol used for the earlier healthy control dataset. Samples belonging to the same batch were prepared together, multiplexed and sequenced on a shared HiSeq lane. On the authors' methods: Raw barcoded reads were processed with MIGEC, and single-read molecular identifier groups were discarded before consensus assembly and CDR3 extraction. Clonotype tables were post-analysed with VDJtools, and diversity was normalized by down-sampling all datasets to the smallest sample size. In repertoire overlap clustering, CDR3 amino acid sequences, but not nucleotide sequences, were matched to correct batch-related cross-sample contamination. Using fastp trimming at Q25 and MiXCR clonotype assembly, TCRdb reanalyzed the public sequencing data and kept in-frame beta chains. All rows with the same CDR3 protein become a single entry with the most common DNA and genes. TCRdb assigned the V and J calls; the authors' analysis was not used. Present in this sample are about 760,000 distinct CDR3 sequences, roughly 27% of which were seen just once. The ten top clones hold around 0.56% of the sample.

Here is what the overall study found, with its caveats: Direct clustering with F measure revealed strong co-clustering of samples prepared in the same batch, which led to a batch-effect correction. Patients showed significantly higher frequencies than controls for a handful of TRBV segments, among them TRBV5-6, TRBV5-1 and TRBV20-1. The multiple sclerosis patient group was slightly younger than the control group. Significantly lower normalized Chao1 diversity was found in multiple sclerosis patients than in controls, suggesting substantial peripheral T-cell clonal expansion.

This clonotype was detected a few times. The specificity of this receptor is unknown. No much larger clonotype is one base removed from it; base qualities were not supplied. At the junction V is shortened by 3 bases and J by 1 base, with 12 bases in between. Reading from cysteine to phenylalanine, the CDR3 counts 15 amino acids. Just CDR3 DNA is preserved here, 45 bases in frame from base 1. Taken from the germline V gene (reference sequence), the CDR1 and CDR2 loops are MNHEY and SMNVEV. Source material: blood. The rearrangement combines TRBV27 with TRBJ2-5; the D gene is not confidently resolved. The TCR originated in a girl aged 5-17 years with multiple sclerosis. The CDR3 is CASSFKGLIQETQYF. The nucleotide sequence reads TGTGCCAGCAGTTTCAAAGGTTTAATCCAAGAGACCCAGTACTTC.